This T cell receptor beta chain appears in the sequencing data of a study of technical replicates of blood from a few donors (dated by TCRdb to 2015 to 2018). To prepare the library, the immunoSEQ multiplex PCR assay was applied. Here the immuneACCESS table is served through TCRdb, limited to in-frame sequences with V and J called. Missing clones are a known gap in these copies; in checked studies unresolved V genes cover under half, and the rest lacks a known reason. For this sample there are about 66,000 clones; roughly 90% appear just once. The ten largest clones represent 4.6% of the sample. As for this clone: There is no known antigen for this receptor. No clone much larger than this one lies a single base away; base qualities are absent.

V and J are truncated by 3 bases and 0 bases respectively, leaving an intervening sequence of 12 bases. The CDR3 measures 16 amino acids from cysteine to phenylalanine. The read is trimmed to its CDR3 DNA, 48 bases read in frame from base 1. The germline V gene provides CDR1 ENHRY and CDR2 SYGVKD. The material sequenced was PBMCs. The chain uses TRBV10-3 and TRBJ1-3; the D gene is possibly TRBD1, with 5 bases matching. This clonotype originated in a human donor in good health. Some clones in this sample may be carry-over from other donors' samples. The DNA sequence is as follows: TGTGCCATCAGTGAAGGGGCCGCCAGCTCTGGAAACACCATATATTTT. Its product reads: CAISEGAASSGNTIYF.